This T cell receptor (beta chain) stems from a study of blood T cell repertoires in COVID-19. Study overall: PBMCs, B-cell-depleted T cells, or T cells provided the cDNA or gDNA that made up the material.

Authors' processing steps: Researchers report that nucleated cell counts were estimated from reference gene primer amplification. Method: immunoSEQ multiplex PCR; TCRdb's copy keeps in-frame clones and lacks some. V and J calls and clone size come straight from that table; D and trimming were deduced from the DNA. The data show some 200,000 clones, roughly 90% seen once. This clone has just one count. J lost 5 bases, V lost 7 bases, and 10 bases had no gene match. CDR1 and CDR2 from the germline V gene are MNHNY and SVGAGI (reference sequence). This CDR3 contains 14 residues. The V and J genes are TRBV6-6 and TRBJ1-1, with 7 bases that match TRBD1. The sequence was collected from a woman aged 70 to 79 with acute or convalescent COVID-19. The specimen was peripheral blood. CDR3 amino acids: CASNIFRGLTEAFF. The CDR3 DNA follows: TGTGCCAGCAACATTTTTAGGGGGCTGACTGAAGCTTTCTTT.